Listed here is a single T cell receptor beta chain. Its antigen remains unknown. Profiled with immunoSEQ multiplex PCR; TCRdb holds only in-frame clones, not every one. The data hold roughly 54,000 clones, with 70% to 85% observed a single time. This sample is drawn from a study of radiotherapy plus CTLA-4 blockade in lung cancer. Across the study: Around 18% of enrolled patients responded objectively, and about 31% had disease control.

Study conclusions and caveats: Researchers report tumor-derived TCR clones expanding in blood after radiotherapy plus ipilimumab. The best predictor of response was reported to be early blood T cell clone dynamics, with interferon-beta.

The study treated chemo-refractory metastatic non-small-cell lung cancer patients with focal radiation plus ipilimumab CTLA-4 blockade. Sequences were derived from peripheral blood, sampled from a patient treated with radiotherapy plus ipilimumab. This sequence originates from a human donor with non-small cell lung cancer who had a partial response to radiotherapy plus ipilimumab.

As DNA, the CDR3 is TGCGCCAGCAGCTTGGGGGCTTTCACTGAAGCTTTCTTT. Protein: CASSLGAFTEAFF. The chain has TRBV5-1 and TRBJ1-1; no clear D. V was clipped by 0 bases and J by 4 bases, with 7 bases between them. There are 13 residues in the CDR3. In germline, CDR1 is SGHRS, CDR2 YFSETQ.